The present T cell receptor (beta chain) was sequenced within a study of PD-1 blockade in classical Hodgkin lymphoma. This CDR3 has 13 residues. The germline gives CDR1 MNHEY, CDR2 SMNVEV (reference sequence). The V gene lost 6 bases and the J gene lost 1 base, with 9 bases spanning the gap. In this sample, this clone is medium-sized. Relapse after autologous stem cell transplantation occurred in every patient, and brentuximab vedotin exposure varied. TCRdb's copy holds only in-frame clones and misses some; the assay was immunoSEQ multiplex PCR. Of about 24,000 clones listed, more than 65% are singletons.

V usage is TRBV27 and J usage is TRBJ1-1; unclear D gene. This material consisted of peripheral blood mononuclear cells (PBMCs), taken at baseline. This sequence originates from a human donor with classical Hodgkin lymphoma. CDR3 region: CASRTLGNTEAFF. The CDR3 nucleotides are TGTGCCAGCAGGACCTTGGGGAACACTGAAGCTTTCTTT.